Below are 8 T cell receptor beta chains sequenced from a single sample in a study of identical twins. TCRdb ran MiXCR on the 5' RACE reads and lists one entry per CDR3 protein. The sample comprises approximately 500,000 distinct CDR3 sequences, more than 20% of which are singletons, and 2.5% to 3.5% rests with the top ten. This same sample was also part of a study on T cells expressing NK-cell markers.

Sequenced input: CD4+ T cells sorted from blood. These receptors all stem from a woman aged 18-30 years in good health.

This clonotype was seen only a few times. The chain carries TRBV5-1 and TRBJ2-6; TRBD2 might be the D (5 bases). The germline V and J ends were trimmed by 4 bases and 7 bases, with 15 bases remaining between them. The CDR3 totals 15 residues. CDR1 is SGHRS and CDR2 is YFSETQ in the germline V gene. The DNA of the CDR3 is TGCGCCAGCAGCGACTACAACACGGAAGCCAACGTCCTGACTTTC. The encoded protein is CASSDYNTEANVLTF.

This clonotype was recorded a few times. This chain connects TRBV3-1 to TRBJ1-2; 7 bases are shared with TRBD1. This CDR3 is 17 amino acids long. Germline assignment: CDR1 LGHDT and CDR2 YNNKEL (reference sequence). Trimming removed 4 bases from V and 4 bases from J; junction bases left unmatched: 15. Here the CDR3 DNA reads TGTGCCAGCAGCCGGATCTCGGACCCGGGACAGCTCTATGGCTACACCTTC. This gives the protein CASSRISDPGQLYGYTF.

This chain links TRBV7-2 with TRBJ2-5; 10 bases agree with TRBD1. The V segment lost 6 bases and the J segment 5 bases; nucleotides outside the gene matches: 0. In germline, CDR1 is SGHTA, CDR2 FQGNSA. This CDR3 contains 12 residues. The CDR3 coding sequence is TGTGCCAGCAGGGGACAGGGGGAGACCCAGTACTTC. Its translation: CASRGQGETQYF.

The rearrangement uses TRBV10-3 and TRBJ2-7; D not resolved. The ends were cut back, 0 bases at V and 0 bases at J, with 15 bases in the middle. Germline-derived CDR1 and CDR2 are ENHRY and SYGVKD. There are 17 residues in the CDR3. CDR3 nucleotide sequence: TGTGCCATCAGTGAGTCGACTCGGACCAAGTCCTCCTACGAGCAGTACTTC. Its translation is CAISESTRTKSSYEQYF.

This clonotype showed up just a few times. The chain employs TRBV6-5 and TRBJ1-1, with a weak D call TRBD1 (6 bases). Germline CDR1 reads MNHEY; CDR2 reads SVGAGI. V gave up 2 bases and J gave up 1 base, with 8 bases separating them. The CDR3 has 14 amino acids. CDR3: CASSYGRGNTEAFF. The CDR3 DNA follows: TGTGCCAGCAGTTACGGCAGGGGGAACACTGAAGCTTTCTTT.

This clonotype was counted between two and nine times. The junction departs from the called germline gene at one end, perhaps through a read error. This chain connects TRBV20-1 to TRBJ2-1; 13 bases are shared with TRBD2. The V gene's germline CDR1 is DFQATT and CDR2 SNEGSKA (reference sequence). CDR3 size: 12 residues. DNA for the CDR3: TGCAGTGCTAGCCGAGGACTAGCGGGAGAAATCTTC. As protein: CSASRGLAGEIF.

This clonotype occurred a few times. J is TRBJ1-1 and V is TRBV20-1, with TRBD1 matching over 7 bases. The ends lost 6 bases at V and 4 bases at J; junction bases unmatched: 8. The CDR3 loop spans 13 amino acids. Germline-derived CDR1 and CDR2 are DFQATT and SNEGSKA (reference sequence). The CDR3 loop reads CSARRQGSTEAFF. CDR3 DNA sequence: TGCAGTGCCAGGCGACAGGGAAGCACTGAAGCTTTCTTT.

This clonotype was seen only a few times. The chain combines TRBV12-3 or TRBV12-4 with TRBJ1-4; a possible D gene is TRBD1 (5 bases). Trimming removed 6 bases from V and 5 bases from J, with 16 bases in between. This CDR3 region has 15 residues. The CDR3 coding sequence is TGTGCCAGCAGGGGGTGGGGGACGGGAAATGAAAAACTGTTTTTT. Translation: CASRGWGTGNEKLFF.